The TCR beta chain under discussion was sequenced for a study of blood T cell repertoires in COVID-19. This clone was detected once. CDR1 and CDR2 from the germline V gene are SQVTM and ANQGSEA. CDR3 length: 13 amino acids. The V segment lost 4 bases and the J segment 5 bases; nucleotides outside the gene matches: 7. The method was immunoSEQ multiplex PCR; TCRdb's version includes in-frame clones alone and lacks a portion of them. The sample gives some 200,000 clones, about 83% of which show up once; roughly 1.2% is in the top ten. Seattle patients were enrolled during active infection and followed longitudinally.

The gene calls are TRBV29-1 and TRBJ2-5; 7 nucleotides align to TRBD2. This clonotype was sampled from a woman aged 25 to 39 with COVID-19, enrolled during active disease. Input material: peripheral blood. CDR3 nucleotide sequence: TGCAGCGTTGGCCGGACTAGTTCCGAGACCCAGTACTTC. Residues: CSVGRTSSETQYF. Looking up the rest from reference TRBV29-1 and TRBJ2-5 gives the full variable domain: SAVISQKPSRDICQRGTSLTIQCQVDSQVTMMFWYRQQPGQSLTLIATANQGSEATYESGFVIDKFPISRPNLTFSTLTVSNMSPEDSSIYLCSVGRTSSETQYFGPGTRLLVL.